These 15 T cell receptor beta chains were sequenced from one sample in a study of T cells in Graves' hyperthyroidism and ophthalmopathy. RNA transcripts were the template for amplifying TCR beta CDR3 regions. First-round RT-PCR of the TCR CDR3 relied on the HTBI primer set. From the multiplex PCR reads, TCRdb called clonotypes with MiXCR, one entry per CDR3 protein. The table shows fewer than 350,000 distinct CDR3 sequences, with roughly 13% occurring only once. The material sequenced was blood. The source of these receptors is a woman in her 40s with Graves' hyperthyroidism.

In this sample, this clonotype turned up a few times. The rearrangement uses TRBV27 and TRBJ1-2, with D tentatively TRBD1 (5 bases). Germline assignment: CDR1 MNHEY and CDR2 SMNVEV (reference sequence). The CDR3 runs to 13 residues. The V end lost 5 bases, the J end lost 7 bases, and 14 bases lay between the germline ends. CDR3 DNA sequence: TGTGCCAGCAGTCAATACGACAGAACTGGCTACACCTTC. It is translated as CASSQYDRTGYTF.

The J gene is TRBJ2-3, the V gene TRBV6-1, with D tentatively TRBD1 (6 bases). This CDR3 region has 15 residues. Germline V gene data show CDR1 as MNHNS and CDR2 as SASEGT. Trimming took off 5 bases at V and 10 bases at J, with 22 bases between the two ends. The CDR3 coding sequence is TGTGCCAGCAGTTTCCGGGACATCGGCCGCTGGGCGCAGTATTTT. Residues: CASSFRDIGRWAQYF.

This clonotype was seen repeatedly, ten times or more. The V gene is TRBV24-1, the J gene TRBJ2-5; D uncertain. The CDR3 has 14 amino acids. Trimming shortened V by 3 bases and J by 4 bases, and 11 bases separated the two germline ends. Germline CDR1 and CDR2: KGHDR and SFDVKD. The CDR3 loop is CATSDTSVGETQYF. The DNA for the CDR3 is TGTGCCACCAGTGATACCTCGGTCGGAGAGACCCAGTACTTC.

This clonotype was counted only a few times. V and J are TRBV6-1 and TRBJ2-1; 7 nucleotides line up with TRBD2. V lost 6 bases, J lost 3 bases, and 8 bases stayed unmatched. CDR3 length equals 15 residues. The germline gives CDR1 MNHNS, CDR2 SASEGT. The CDR3 spells CASSSGLEGYNEQFF. The CDR3 DNA is TGTGCCAGCAGCAGCGGACTAGAAGGCTACAATGAGCAGTTCTTC.

The V gene is TRBV13, the J gene TRBJ1-2, with D perhaps TRBD1 (5 bases). The CDR3 runs 12 residues. The V end lost 8 bases, the J end lost 7 bases, and 14 bases lay between the germline ends. Germline values: CDR1 PRHDT, CDR2 FYEKMQ (reference sequence). This chain's CDR3 is CASAVGQGGYTF. Here the CDR3 DNA reads TGTGCCAGCGCGGTAGGGCAGGGTGGCTACACCTTC.

This clonotype was recorded many times. This chain links TRBV18 with TRBJ1-1; 7 bases match TRBD1. The CDR3 covers 13 residues. V was pared by 8 bases and J by 1 base, with 4 bases of the junction left unmatched. The V gene's germline CDR1 is KGHSH and CDR2 LQKENI. The CDR3 sequence: CASRGQSNTEAFF. Here the CDR3 DNA reads TGTGCCAGCCGGGGACAGTCGAACACTGAAGCTTTCTTT.

V is TRBV14 and J is TRBJ1-5, with a weak D call TRBD1 (5 bases). The germline CDR1 and CDR2 sequences are SGHDN and FVKESK. CDR3 length equals 15 residues. Trimming left V 1 base short and J 2 bases short, with 9 bases between. CDR3 sequence reads: CASSQGGTGNQPQHF. As DNA, the CDR3 is TGTGCCAGCAGCCAAGGGGGGACGGGCAATCAGCCCCAGCATTTT.

This clonotype was seen only a few times. This may come from a read error, since a much larger clone is one base off. This sequence joins TRBV11-1 and TRBJ1-1; D is uncertain. This CDR3 comprises 14 residues. Trimming cost V 5 bases and J 2 bases, with 12 bases left between them. Germline V gives CDR1 SGHAT, CDR2 FQDESV (reference sequence). The DNA of the CDR3 is TGTGCCAGCAGCCACTCACGGGCAAACACTGAAGCTTTCTTT. This translates into CASSHSRANTEAFF.

This chain connects TRBV4-2 to TRBJ2-5, with D hard to call. In germline, CDR1 is LGHNA, CDR2 YNFKEQ. Trimming pared 1 base from V and 4 bases from J, leaving 7 bases between. The CDR3 consists of 13 residues. As DNA, the CDR3 is TGTGCCAGCAGCCAAGTGAGTCTAGAGACCCAGTACTTC. It encodes CASSQVSLETQYF.

This clonotype was counted ten times or more. The junction departs from the called germline gene at one end, perhaps through a read error. This sequence joins TRBV19 and TRBJ1-1; tentative D call: TRBD1 (6 bases). Germline V gene lookup returns CDR1 LNHDA and CDR2 SQIVND (reference sequence). This CDR3 is built from 16 residues. CDR3 sequence: CASSMGGHLLKTEAFF. DNA for the CDR3: TGTGCCAGTAGTATGGGGGGACATCTTTTGAAGACTGAAGCTTTCTTT.

CDR3 in amino acids: CSVFDYGYTF. CDR3 bases: TGCAGCGTTTTCGACTATGGCTACACCTTC. The V gene is TRBV29-1, the J gene TRBJ1-2; D gene uncertain. The V end lost 5 bases, the J end lost 3 bases, and 4 bases lay between the germline ends. CDR3 size: 10 residues. In germline, CDR1 is SQVTM, CDR2 ANQGSEA.

This chain uses TRBV19 with TRBJ2-5; D may be TRBD2 (6 bases). V lost 5 bases and J lost 1, with 14 bases in between. Germline assignment: CDR1 LNHDA and CDR2 SQIVND (reference sequence). This CDR3 is 15 amino acids long. CDR3 protein: CASSPEGLIQETQYF. CDR3 bases: TGTGCCAGTAGTCCCGAGGGACTCATCCAAGAGACCCAGTACTTC.

This clonotype was seen ten or more times. The CDR3 here is CASSLAQGNSPLHF. The CDR3 coding sequence is TGTGCCAGCAGTTTAGCTCAGGGCAATTCACCCCTCCACTTT. The chain uses TRBV28 and TRBJ1-6, with D possibly being TRBD1 (5 bases). Germline loops: CDR1 MDHEN, CDR2 SYDVKM. The germline V and J ends were trimmed by 2 bases and 7 bases, with 9 bases remaining between them. The CDR3 contains 14 residues.

This clonotype has a count of ten or more. V is TRBV7-9 and J is TRBJ1-5; no reliable D call. Deletions cut 8 bases from V and 5 bases from J, with 10 bases between. The germline CDR1 and CDR2 sequences are SEHNR and FQNEAQ (reference sequence). The CDR3 sequence is 12 residues long. The CDR3 here is CASATDDQPQHF. CDR3 bases: TGTGCCAGCGCGACGGATGATCAGCCCCAGCATTTT. The full variable domain, its missing parts supplied by reference TRBV7-9 and TRBJ1-5, is DTGVSQNPRHKITKRGQNVTFRCDPISEHNRLYWYRQTLGQGPEFLTYFQNEAQLEKSRLLSDRFSAERPKGSFSTLEIQRTEQGDSAMYLCASATDDQPQHFGDGTRLSIL.

This clonotype was recorded at least ten times. This chain's CDR3 is CASSDGVNQPQHF. CDR3 sequence (DNA): TGTGCCAGCAGTGATGGGGTTAATCAGCCCCAGCATTTT. J is TRBJ1-5 and V is TRBV2; D gene unclear. This CDR3 has 13 amino acids. The germline CDR1 and CDR2 sequences are SNHLY and FYNNEI. Trimming shortened V by 3 bases and J by 4 bases, and 7 bases separated the two germline ends.